The 2 T cell receptor beta chains presented below share a single source sample, sequenced in a study of identical twins (dated by TCRdb to the mid-2010s). Libraries were prepared through 5' RACE. Instrument used: Illumina HiSeq 2000. TCRdb reprocessing: public reads trimmed at Q25 with fastp, clones called with MiXCR, in-frame beta chains kept. Here each entry gathers all rows of one CDR3 protein and keeps the most common genes and DNA. The sample yields a few hundred thousand distinct CDR3 sequences; approximately 12% were counted once. Roughly 4% of the sample rests with the top ten. The same data also contributed to another study, on yellow fever vaccine responses in identical twins.

The source material was memory (CD45RO+) T cells sorted from blood. This specimen's cell subset or site label, interpreted: CD45RO+ enriched T cells. The receptors derive from a woman aged 18 to 35 in good health.

This chain joins TRBV6-5 and TRBJ2-2, with 8 bases identical to TRBD2. The CDR3 covers 18 residues. J was trimmed by 6 bases and V by 0 bases; bases with no gene match: 12. CDR1 is MNHEY and CDR2 is SVGAGI in the germline V gene. The DNA of the CDR3 is TGTGCCAGCAGTTACTCTTCTTGGGCGGGGGGCTTTTCCGGGGAGCTGTTTTTT. It specifies CASSYSSWAGGFSGELFF.

This clonotype was detected only a few times. The genes are TRBV20-1 and TRBJ2-6; 10 nucleotides match TRBD1. The junction had 5 bases not matched to a gene; V was cut back by 1 base and J by 2 bases. The CDR3 is 17 amino acids. The germline V gene has CDR1 DFQATT and CDR2 SNEGSKA (reference sequence). CDR3 sequence reads: CSARVRDRGAGANVLTF. The CDR3 coding sequence is TGCAGTGCTAGAGTCCGGGACAGGGGAGCTGGGGCCAACGTCCTGACTTTC.